The T cell receptor (beta chain) described here comes from a study of T cells in Graves' hyperthyroidism and ophthalmopathy. Germline V gene data show CDR1 as MGHRA and CDR2 as YSYEKL. Trimming cost V 7 bases and J 6 bases, with 17 bases left between them. The CDR3 is made up of 14 amino acids. TCR beta CDR3 region amplification was performed from RNA transcripts. First-round RT-PCR of the TCR CDR3 relied on the HTBI primer set. Using its own MiXCR run on the multiplex PCR reads, TCRdb lists one record per CDR3 protein. Of hundreds of thousands of distinct CDR3 sequences in the sample, approximately 15% were seen once.

V usage is TRBV4-1 and J usage is TRBJ2-3, with D maybe TRBD2 (6 bases). The sample comprised blood. This clonotype originated in a middle-aged woman with Graves' hyperthyroidism. CDR3 protein: CASMVEEGWDTQYF. Here the CDR3 DNA reads TGCGCCAGCATGGTAGAGGAGGGATGGGATACGCAGTATTTT.